A selection of T cell receptor beta chains follows, all from one sample in a study of beta chain features in type 1 diabetes. Using immunoSEQ multiplex PCR, the repertoire was profiled, and TCRdb retains in-frame clones only, with some absent. The sample carries 200,000 to 250,000 clones, over 8.5% recorded once. The specimen was naive CD4+ T cells from blood. These receptor sequences come from a young woman in good health. Each CDR3 is given with its conserved first and last residue. Fields, in order: clone size, D gene, J gene, V gene, CDR3 protein, CDR3 DNA. A D gene is named only where the DNA matches it firmly. Size is omitted from some rows. Given values are once, few, many or a class for expanded clones.

>NA|NA|TRBJ2-1|TRBV5-4
CASSLDPAGYYNEQFF
TGTGCCAGCAGCTTGGACCCAGCGGGCTACTACAATGAGCAGTTCTTC
>few|TRBD1|TRBJ1-5|TRBV18
CASSADRGFNQPQHF
TGTGCCAGCTCAGCAGACAGGGGTTTCAATCAGCCCCAGCATTTT
>few|NA|TRBJ2-2|TRBV7-9
CASSLSRENAGELFF
TGTGCCAGCAGCTTAAGCCGCGAGAACGCCGGGGAGCTGTTTTTT
>few|TRBD1|TRBJ2-3|TRBV5-6
CASSLLDRENTQYF
TGTGCCAGCAGCTTACTGGACAGGGAGAATACGCAGTATTTT
>NA|NA|TRBJ1-2|TRBV28
CASSQGKGDYGYTF
TGTGCCAGCAGTCAGGGTAAAGGGGACTATGGCTACACCTTC
>NA|NA|TRBJ2-7|TRBV2
CASSEQGTFYEQYF
TGTGCCAGCAGTGAACAGGGAACCTTCTACGAGCAGTACTTC
>NA|NA|TRBJ2-5|TRBV4-1
CASSPVPTGQETQYF
TGCGCCAGCAGCCCTGTCCCGACAGGCCAAGAGACCCAGTACTTC
>NA|NA|TRBJ1-1|TRBV9
CASSVATDTEAFF
TGTGCCAGCAGCGTAGCTACGGACACTGAAGCTTTCTTT
>few|NA|TRBJ2-7|TRBV7-2
CASSLDSWRLYYEQYF
TGTGCCAGCAGCTTAGACTCTTGGCGGCTTTACTACGAGCAGTACTTC
>NA|TRBD1|TRBJ2-7|TRBV5-1
CASSKGTEVYEQYF
TGCGCCAGCAGCAAAGGGACAGAAGTCTACGAGCAGTACTTC
>few|TRBD1|TRBJ2-3|TRBV5-4
CASNRKTGPDTQYF
TGTGCCAGCAACCGTAAGACAGGGCCAGATACGCAGTATTTT
>many|TRBD2|TRBJ2-5|TRBV7-2
CASSFTGTSGGETQYF
TGTGCCAGCAGCTTTACCGGGACTAGCGGGGGAGAGACCCAGTACTTC
>few|TRBD1|TRBJ2-1|TRBV30
CASTWDRGFNEQFF
TGTGCCTCAACGTGGGACAGGGGTTTCAATGAGCAGTTCTTC
>NA|NA|TRBJ2-4|TRBV7-2
CASSLDSGFSKNIQYF
TGTGCCAGCAGCTTAGATTCCGGGTTTTCCAAAAACATTCAGTACTTC
>NA|NA|TRBJ2-5|TRBV18
CASSPSKGHETQYF
TGTGCCAGCTCACCTTCGAAGGGGCACGAGACCCAGTACTTC
>NA|TRBD2|TRBJ2-7|TRBV18
CASSRGSGNTYEQYF
TGTGCCAGCTCACGGGGGAGCGGGAATACCTACGAGCAGTACTTC
>NA|TRBD1|TRBJ1-2|TRBV7-9
CASSSGQGYGYTF
TGTGCCAGCAGCTCGGGACAGGGATATGGCTACACCTTC
>NA|NA|TRBJ2-1|TRBV18
CASSPTNKAGEQFF
TGTGCCAGCTCACCAACCAATAAAGCGGGTGAGCAGTTCTTC
>NA|NA|TRBJ2-7|TRBV21-1
CASSKERLVRTEISYEQYF
TGTGCCAGCAGCAAAGAACGTCTTGTTAGGACAGAGATCTCCTACGAGCAGTACTTC
>NA|NA|TRBJ2-1|TRBV4-2
CASSQLGGSSYNEQFF
TGTGCCAGCAGCCAACTCGGGGGATCCTCCTACAATGAGCAGTTCTTC
>NA|NA|TRBJ2-7|TRBV30
CAWSVQRLKTYEQYF
TGTGCCTGGAGTGTACAGCGGCTTAAAACCTACGAGCAGTACTTC
>few|NA|TRBJ2-3|TRBV7-2
CASSPRRGRTDTQYF
TGTGCCAGCAGCCCGAGGAGGGGACGGACAGATACGCAGTATTTT
>few|TRBD2|TRBJ2-5|TRBV12-5
CASGSASGGETQYF
TGTGCTAGTGGCTCCGCGAGCGGGGGAGAGACCCAGTACTTC
>NA|NA|TRBJ1-5|TRBV5-8
CASSFPVRGIYGSNQPQHF
TGTGCCAGCAGCTTTCCCGTCAGGGGAATCTACGGAAGCAATCAGCCCCAGCATTTT
>few|TRBD1|TRBJ1-4|TRBV5-5
CASSAGQGYLNEKLFF
TGTGCCAGCAGCGCGGGACAGGGTTACCTTAATGAAAAACTGTTTTTT
>many|NA|TRBJ2-2|TRBV7-9
CASTPQTGELFF
TGTGCCAGCACCCCACAGACCGGGGAGCTGTTTTTT
>few|TRBD1|TRBJ2-5|TRBV19
CASSIGSGQGGETQYF
TGTGCCAGTAGTATAGGCTCAGGACAGGGCGGAGAGACCCAGTACTTC
>NA|TRBD1|TRBJ2-5|TRBV6-6
CASSRTGKQYF
TGTGCCAGCAGTCGGACAGGGAAGCAGTACTTC
>few|TRBD1|TRBJ1-5|TRBV18
CASSPLPLGQDNQPQHF
TGTGCCAGCTCACCCCTCCCCCTTGGACAGGACAATCAGCCCCAGCATTTT
>NA|NA|TRBJ1-3|TRBV5-4
CASSLKTGSGNTIYF
TGTGCCAGCAGCTTGAAAACCGGCTCTGGAAACACCATATATTTT
>few|NA|TRBJ2-3|TRBV6-1
CASSSGYTQYF
TGTGCCAGCAGTTCGGGATATACGCAGTATTTT
>few|NA|TRBJ2-5|TRBV6-5
CATGQRETQYF
TGTGCCACCGGACAGAGAGAGACCCAGTACTTC
>NA|TRBD2|TRBJ2-7|TRBV11-2
CASSSSAGGEQYF
TGTGCCAGCAGCTCATCCGCGGGAGGGGAGCAGTACTTC
>NA|NA|TRBJ2-7|TRBV5-1
CASSLDPLGEQYF
TGCGCCAGCAGCCTAGATCCCCTGGGCGAGCAGTACTTC
>NA|TRBD1|TRBJ1-5|TRBV30
CAWSDGTGGRNQPQHF
TGTGCCTGGAGTGACGGGACAGGGGGCCGGAATCAGCCCCAGCATTTT
>NA|TRBD1|TRBJ2-1|TRBV5-1
CASSFGTANEQFF
TGCGCCAGCAGCTTCGGGACAGCCAATGAGCAGTTCTTC